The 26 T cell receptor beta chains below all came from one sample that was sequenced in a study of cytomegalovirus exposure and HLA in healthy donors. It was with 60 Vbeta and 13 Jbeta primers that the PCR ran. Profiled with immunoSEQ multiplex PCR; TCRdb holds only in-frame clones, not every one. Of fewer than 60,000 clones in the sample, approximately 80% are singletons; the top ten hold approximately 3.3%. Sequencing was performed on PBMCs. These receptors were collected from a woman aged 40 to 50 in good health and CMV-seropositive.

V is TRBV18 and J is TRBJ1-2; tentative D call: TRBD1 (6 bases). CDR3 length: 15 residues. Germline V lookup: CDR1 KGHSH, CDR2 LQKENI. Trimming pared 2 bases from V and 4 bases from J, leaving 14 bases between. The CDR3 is CASSPTAGDPYGYTF. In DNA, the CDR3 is TGTGCCAGCTCACCAACCGCAGGGGATCCCTATGGCTACACCTTC. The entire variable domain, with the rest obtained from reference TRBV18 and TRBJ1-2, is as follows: NAGVMQNPRHLVRRRGQEARLRCSPMKGHSHVYWYRQLPEEGLKFMVYLQKENIIDESGMPKERFSAEFPKEGPSILRIQQVVRGDSAAYFCASSPTAGDPYGYTFGSGTRLTVV.

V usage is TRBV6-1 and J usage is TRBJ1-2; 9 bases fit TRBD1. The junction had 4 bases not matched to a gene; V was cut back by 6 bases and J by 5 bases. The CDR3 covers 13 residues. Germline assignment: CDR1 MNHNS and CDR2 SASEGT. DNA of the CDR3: TGTGCCAGCAGACAGGGGGCGGGGTATGGCTACACCTTC. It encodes CASRQGAGYGYTF.

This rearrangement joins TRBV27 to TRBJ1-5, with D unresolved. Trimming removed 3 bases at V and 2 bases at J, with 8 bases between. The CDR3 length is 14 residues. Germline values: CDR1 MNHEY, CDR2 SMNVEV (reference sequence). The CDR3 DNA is TGTGCCAGCAGTTTGGGCTGGGGCAATCAGCCCCAGCATTTT. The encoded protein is CASSLGWGNQPQHF.

The DNA for the CDR3 is TGCGCCAGCAGCTTGGGGGGCACTAGCGGGGGGGCTTACGAGCAGTACTTC. It is translated as CASSLGGTSGGAYEQYF. The V and J genes are TRBV5-1 and TRBJ2-7; 13 positions agree with TRBD2. The CDR3 has 17 residues. J was trimmed by 4 bases and V by 0 bases; bases with no gene match: 7. Per germline, CDR1 SGHRS and CDR2 YFSETQ.

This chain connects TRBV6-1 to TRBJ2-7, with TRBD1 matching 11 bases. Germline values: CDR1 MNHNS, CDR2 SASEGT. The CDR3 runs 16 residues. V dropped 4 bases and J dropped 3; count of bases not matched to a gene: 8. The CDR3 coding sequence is TGTGCCAGCAGTGCTGATGGACAGGGGGCGAGCTACGAGCAGTACTTC. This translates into CASSADGQGASYEQYF.

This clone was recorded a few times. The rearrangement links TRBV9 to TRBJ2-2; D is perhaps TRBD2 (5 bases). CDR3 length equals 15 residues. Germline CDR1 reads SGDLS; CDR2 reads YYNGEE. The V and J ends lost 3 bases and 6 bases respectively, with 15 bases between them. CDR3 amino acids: CASSGRLSSAGELFF. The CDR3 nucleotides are TGTGCCAGCAGCGGGAGGCTCTCGAGCGCCGGGGAGCTGTTTTTT.

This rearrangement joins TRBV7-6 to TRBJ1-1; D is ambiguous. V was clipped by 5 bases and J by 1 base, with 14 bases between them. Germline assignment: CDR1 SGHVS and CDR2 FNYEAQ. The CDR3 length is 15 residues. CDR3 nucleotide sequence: TGTGCCAGCAGCGTTGTGGTGGGCCGGAACACTGAAGCTTTCTTT. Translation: CASSVVVGRNTEAFF.

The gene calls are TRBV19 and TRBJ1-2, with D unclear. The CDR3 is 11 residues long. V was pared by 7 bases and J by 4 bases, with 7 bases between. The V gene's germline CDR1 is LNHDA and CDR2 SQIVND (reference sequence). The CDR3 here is CASTRSYGYTF. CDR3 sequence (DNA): TGTGCCAGTACCCGGAGCTATGGCTACACCTTC.

The CDR3 spells CACGTGGKDTQYF. The CDR3, as DNA: TGTGCCTGTGGGACAGGGGGCAAAGATACGCAGTATTTT. The genes are TRBV30 and TRBJ2-3; TRBD1 agrees at 12 bases. The germline CDR1 and CDR2 sequences are GTSNPN and SVGIG (reference sequence). CDR3 length: 13 residues. The V and J ends lost 6 bases and 5 bases, in that order; junction bases with no gene match: 3.

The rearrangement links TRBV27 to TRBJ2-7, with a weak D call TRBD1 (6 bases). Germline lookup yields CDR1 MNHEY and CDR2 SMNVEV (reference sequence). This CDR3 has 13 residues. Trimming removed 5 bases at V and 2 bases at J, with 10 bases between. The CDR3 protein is CASSNGQTYEQYF. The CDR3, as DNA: TGTGCCAGCAGTAACGGACAGACCTACGAGCAGTACTTC.

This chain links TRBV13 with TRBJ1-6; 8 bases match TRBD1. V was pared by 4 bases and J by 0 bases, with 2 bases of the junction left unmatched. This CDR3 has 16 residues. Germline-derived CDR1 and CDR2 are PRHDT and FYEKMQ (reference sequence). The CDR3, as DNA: TGTGCCAGCAGCTCAGGGGGCTCCTCCTATAATTCACCCCTCCACTTT. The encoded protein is CASSSGGSSYNSPLHF.

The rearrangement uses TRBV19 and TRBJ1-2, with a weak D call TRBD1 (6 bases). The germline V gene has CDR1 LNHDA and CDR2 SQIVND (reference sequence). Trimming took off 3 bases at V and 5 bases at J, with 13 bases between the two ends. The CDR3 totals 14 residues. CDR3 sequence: CASSMDSLGYGYTF. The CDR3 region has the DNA TGTGCCAGTAGTATGGACAGCTTAGGGTATGGCTACACCTTC.

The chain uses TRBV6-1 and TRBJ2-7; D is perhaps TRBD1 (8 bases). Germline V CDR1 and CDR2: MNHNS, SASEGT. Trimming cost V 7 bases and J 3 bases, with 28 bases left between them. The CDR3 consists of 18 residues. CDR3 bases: TGTGCCAGCAATGATCCTCACCGTCCGGACAGGGACTACTACGAGCAGTACTTC. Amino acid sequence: CASNDPHRPDRDYYEQYF.

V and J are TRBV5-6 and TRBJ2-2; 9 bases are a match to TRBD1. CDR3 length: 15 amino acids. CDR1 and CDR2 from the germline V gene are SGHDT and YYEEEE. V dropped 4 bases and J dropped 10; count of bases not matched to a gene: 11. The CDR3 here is CASSLRDRVMPELFF. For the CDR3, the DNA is TGTGCCAGCAGCCTCCGGGACAGGGTAATGCCGGAGCTGTTTTTT.

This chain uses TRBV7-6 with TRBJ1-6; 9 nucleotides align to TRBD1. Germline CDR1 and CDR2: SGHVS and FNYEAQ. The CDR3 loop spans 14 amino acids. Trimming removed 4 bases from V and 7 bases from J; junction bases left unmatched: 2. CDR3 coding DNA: TGTGCCAGCAGCTCCGGACAGGGGAATTCACCCCTCCACTTT. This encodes CASSSGQGNSPLHF.

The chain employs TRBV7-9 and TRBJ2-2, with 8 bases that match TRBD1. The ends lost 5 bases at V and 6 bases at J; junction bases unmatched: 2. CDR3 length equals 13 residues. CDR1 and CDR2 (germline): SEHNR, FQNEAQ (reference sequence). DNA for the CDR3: TGTGCCAGCAGCGGACAGGGACCCGGGGAGCTGTTTTTT. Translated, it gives CASSGQGPGELFF.

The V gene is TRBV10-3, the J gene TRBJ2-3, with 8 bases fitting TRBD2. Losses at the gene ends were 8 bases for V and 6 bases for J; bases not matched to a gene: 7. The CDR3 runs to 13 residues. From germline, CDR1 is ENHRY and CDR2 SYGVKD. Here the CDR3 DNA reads TGTGCCATCGGGCAAGCGGGGGCCGATACGCAGTATTTT. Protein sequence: CAIGQAGADTQYF.

The CDR3 protein is CASTTQARSSYNEQFF. The CDR3 DNA reads TGCGCCAGCACCACCCAAGCGCGAAGCTCCTACAATGAGCAGTTCTTC. This chain connects TRBV4-1 to TRBJ2-1, with D hard to call. The V and J ends lost 7 bases and 0 bases respectively, with 16 bases between them. This CDR3 contains 16 residues. Germline-derived CDR1 and CDR2 are MGHRA and YSYEKL.

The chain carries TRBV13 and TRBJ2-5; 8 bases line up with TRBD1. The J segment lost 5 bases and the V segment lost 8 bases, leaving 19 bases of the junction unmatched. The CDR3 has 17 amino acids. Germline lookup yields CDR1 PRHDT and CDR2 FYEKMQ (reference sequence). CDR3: CASRRTGQGALVETQYF. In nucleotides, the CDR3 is TGTGCCAGCCGGAGGACGGGGCAGGGGGCGTTGGTGGAGACCCAGTACTTC.

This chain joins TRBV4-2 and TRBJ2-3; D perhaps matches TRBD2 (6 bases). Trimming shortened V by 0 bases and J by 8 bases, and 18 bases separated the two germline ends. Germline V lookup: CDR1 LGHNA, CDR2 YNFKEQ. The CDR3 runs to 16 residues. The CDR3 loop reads CASSQDLRGYLVTQYF. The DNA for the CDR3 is TGTGCCAGCAGCCAAGATTTACGGGGGTACCTGGTTACGCAGTATTTT.

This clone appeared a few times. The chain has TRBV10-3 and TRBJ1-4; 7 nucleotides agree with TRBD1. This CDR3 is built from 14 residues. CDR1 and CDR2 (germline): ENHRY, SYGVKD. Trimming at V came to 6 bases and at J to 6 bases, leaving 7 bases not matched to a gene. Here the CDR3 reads CAISQTGPHEKLFF. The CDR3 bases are TGTGCCATCAGCCAGACAGGGCCACATGAAAAACTGTTTTTT.

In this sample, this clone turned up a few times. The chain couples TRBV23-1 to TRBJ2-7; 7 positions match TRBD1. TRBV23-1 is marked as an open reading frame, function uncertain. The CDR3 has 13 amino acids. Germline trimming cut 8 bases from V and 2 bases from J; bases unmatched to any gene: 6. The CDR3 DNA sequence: TGCGCCAGCTCTTTGGACAGGCCCTACGAGCAGTACTTC. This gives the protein CASSLDRPYEQYF.

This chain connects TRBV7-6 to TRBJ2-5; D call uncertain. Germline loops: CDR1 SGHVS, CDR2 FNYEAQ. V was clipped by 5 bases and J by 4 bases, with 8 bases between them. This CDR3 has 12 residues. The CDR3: CASSPTGETQYF. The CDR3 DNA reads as TGTGCCAGCAGCCCCACGGGAGAGACCCAGTACTTC.

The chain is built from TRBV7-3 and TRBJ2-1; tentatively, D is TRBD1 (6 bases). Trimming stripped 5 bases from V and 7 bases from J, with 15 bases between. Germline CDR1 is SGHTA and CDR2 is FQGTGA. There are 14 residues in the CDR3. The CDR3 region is CASSQGHAVNEQFF. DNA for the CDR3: TGTGCCAGCAGCCAGGGACACGCCGTTAATGAGCAGTTCTTC.

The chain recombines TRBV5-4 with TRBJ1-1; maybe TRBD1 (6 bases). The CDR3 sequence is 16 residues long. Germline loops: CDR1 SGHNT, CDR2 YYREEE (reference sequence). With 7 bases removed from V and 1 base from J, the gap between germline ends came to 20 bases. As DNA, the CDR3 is TGTGCCAGCGGCCCAGGCGTCCTGGGACAGAACACTGAAGCTTTCTTT. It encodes CASGPGVLGQNTEAFF.

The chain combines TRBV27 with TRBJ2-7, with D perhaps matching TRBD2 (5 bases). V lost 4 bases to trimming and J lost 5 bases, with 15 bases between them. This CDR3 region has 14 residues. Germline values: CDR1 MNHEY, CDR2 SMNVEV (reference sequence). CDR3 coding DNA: TGTGCCAGCAGTTCCCATGAGGGTTTCGACGAGCAGTACTTC. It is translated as CASSSHEGFDEQYF.